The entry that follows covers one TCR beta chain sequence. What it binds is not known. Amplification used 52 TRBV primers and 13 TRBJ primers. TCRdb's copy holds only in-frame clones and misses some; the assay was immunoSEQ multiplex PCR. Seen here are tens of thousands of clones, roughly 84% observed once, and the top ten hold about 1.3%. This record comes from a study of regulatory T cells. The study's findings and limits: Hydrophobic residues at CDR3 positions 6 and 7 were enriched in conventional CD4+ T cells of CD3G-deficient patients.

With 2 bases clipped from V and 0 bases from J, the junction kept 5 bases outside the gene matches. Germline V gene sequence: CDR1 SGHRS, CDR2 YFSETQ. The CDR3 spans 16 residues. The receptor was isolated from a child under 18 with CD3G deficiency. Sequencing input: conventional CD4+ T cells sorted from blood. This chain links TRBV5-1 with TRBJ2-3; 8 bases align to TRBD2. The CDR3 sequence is CASSFGGRSSTDTQYF. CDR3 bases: TGCGCCAGCAGCTTCGGCGGGAGGAGTAGCACAGATACGCAGTATTTT.